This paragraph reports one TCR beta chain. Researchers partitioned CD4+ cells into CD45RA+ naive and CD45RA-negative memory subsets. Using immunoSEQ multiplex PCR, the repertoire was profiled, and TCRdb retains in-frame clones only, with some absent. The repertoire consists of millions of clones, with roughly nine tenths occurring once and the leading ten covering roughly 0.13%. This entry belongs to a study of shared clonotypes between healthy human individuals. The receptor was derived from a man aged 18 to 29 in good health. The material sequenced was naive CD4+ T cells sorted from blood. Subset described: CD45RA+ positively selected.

CDR3 sequence (DNA): TGTGCCAGCAGCCCGACTGTTAACTATGGCTACACCTTC. Translated, it gives CASSPTVNYGYTF. V gene TRBV7-8 combines with J gene TRBJ1-2; D is unclear. V dropped 5 bases and J dropped 1 base, with 8 bases sitting between them. Looked up from germline, CDR1 is SGHVS and CDR2 is FQNEAQ. There are 13 residues in the CDR3.